These 21 T cell receptor beta chains were all obtained from the same sample, sequenced in a study of cytotoxic CD8 clonotypes in ibrutinib-treated CLL. Assay: immunoSEQ multiplex PCR; the TCRdb copy retains only in-frame clones and omits some. The sample lists about 9,400 clones, over 55% occurring once. This specimen was PBMCs, taken before ibrutinib treatment. The receptors stem from a human donor with chronic lymphocytic leukemia.

This clone is large (0.1 to 1%) within its sample. The J gene is TRBJ1-1, the V gene TRBV7-8, with D possibly matching TRBD1 (5 bases). Trimming left V 2 bases short and J 0 bases short, with 13 bases between. This CDR3 has 16 residues. CDR1 and CDR2 (germline): SGHVS, FQNEAQ. CDR3: CASSLTTENMNTEAFF. The CDR3 DNA reads TGTGCCAGCAGCTTAACGACAGAAAACATGAACACTGAAGCTTTCTTT.

The genes are TRBV6-4 and TRBJ2-2; TRBD1 might be the D (5 bases). The CDR3 totals 13 residues. V lost 2 bases to trimming and J lost 8 bases, with 9 bases between them. Germline V lookup: CDR1 MRHNA, CDR2 SNTAGT. The CDR3 loop reads CASSDVQGGELFF. DNA for the CDR3: TGTGCCAGCAGTGACGTGCAGGGAGGGGAGCTGTTTTTT.

The rearrangement uses TRBV19 and TRBJ1-4; 9 nucleotides line up with TRBD1. The germline gives CDR1 LNHDA, CDR2 SQIVND (reference sequence). V gave up 0 bases and J gave up 0 bases; unmatched junction bases: 8. CDR3 length equals 19 residues. CDR3 loop: CASSIEPGQGYATNEKLFF. The DNA for the CDR3 is TGTGCCAGTAGTATAGAACCGGGACAGGGCTATGCAACTAATGAAAAACTGTTTTTT.

CDR3 amino acids: CASRPRTYLTDTQYF. DNA of the CDR3: TGTGCCAGCAGACCGCGGACCTATTTAACAGATACGCAGTATTTT. The rearrangement links TRBV27 to TRBJ2-3; D is uncertain. CDR3 size: 15 residues. Germline V gives CDR1 MNHEY, CDR2 SMNVEV (reference sequence). The V end lost 6 bases, the J end lost 3 bases, and 16 bases lay between the germline ends.

This clone was counted only a few times. The chain has TRBV6-6 and TRBJ1-5; possible D gene TRBD1, 6 bases. The CDR3 has 14 amino acids. Germline V gives CDR1 MNHNY, CDR2 SVGAGI (reference sequence). Trimming stripped 5 bases from V and 2 bases from J, with 10 bases between. In DNA, the CDR3 is TGTGCCAGCAGTCCAGGGGTTGGCAATCAGCCCCAGCATTTT. Encoded protein: CASSPGVGNQPQHF.

This rearrangement joins TRBV7-8 to TRBJ2-1; D call uncertain. The CDR3 loop spans 12 amino acids. V lost 6 bases, J lost 12 bases, and 15 bases lay in between. Germline V lookup: CDR1 SGHVS, CDR2 FQNEAQ. CDR3 residues: CASRPNRGGQFF. CDR3 in DNA: TGTGCCAGCAGACCAAACCGAGGCGGGCAGTTCTTC.

The chain employs TRBV7-9 and TRBJ1-6, with D uncertain. Trimming left V 6 bases short and J 7 bases short, with 10 bases between. The CDR3 consists of 13 residues. CDR1 is SEHNR and CDR2 is FQNEAQ in the germline V gene (reference sequence). The CDR3 loop reads CASSPNTNSPLHF. CDR3 coding DNA: TGTGCCAGCAGTCCCAACACGAATTCACCCCTCCACTTT.

The chain uses TRBV19 and TRBJ1-1, with D unclear. The CDR3 has 13 amino acids. Germline V lookup: CDR1 LNHDA, CDR2 SQIVND (reference sequence). The V end lost 1 base, the J end lost 2 bases, and 5 bases lay between the germline ends. CDR3 loop: CASSIGGNTEAFF. The CDR3 DNA reads TGTGCCAGTAGTATAGGAGGAAACACTGAAGCTTTCTTT.

The chain links TRBV7-9 to TRBJ2-1; D may be TRBD1 (5 bases). The CDR3 is made up of 13 amino acids. CDR1 SEHNR and CDR2 FQNEAQ come from the germline V gene (reference sequence). Trimming stripped 11 bases from V and 4 bases from J, with 15 bases between. The CDR3, as DNA: TGTGCCTACTCGCAGGGCAGTTACAATGAGCAGTTCTTC. Its protein is CAYSQGSYNEQFF. The full variable domain, its missing parts supplied by reference TRBV7-9 and TRBJ2-1, is DTGVSQNPRHKITKRGQNVTFRCDPISEHNRLYWYRQTLGQGPEFLTYFQNEAQLEKSRLLSDRFSAERPKGSFSTLEIQRTEQGDSAMYLCAYSQGSYNEQFFGPGTRLTVL.

The chain has TRBV10-3 and TRBJ1-4; possibly TRBD1 for D (5 bases). V lost 2 bases and J 10 bases, leaving 14 bases between the germline ends. Germline V gene sequence: CDR1 ENHRY, CDR2 SYGVKD. CDR3 size: 14 residues. This chain's CDR3 is CAISEPRGGGKLFF. CDR3 sequence (DNA): TGTGCCATCAGTGAGCCCCGGGGTGGGGGAAAACTGTTTTTT.

This sequence joins TRBV19 and TRBJ2-3; 8 bases line up with TRBD1. CDR3 length: 16 residues. Germline lookup yields CDR1 LNHDA and CDR2 SQIVND (reference sequence). The V segment lost 5 bases and the J segment 1 base; nucleotides outside the gene matches: 8. CDR3: CASSARRGQGTDTQYF. In DNA form, the CDR3 reads TGTGCCAGTAGTGCCCGCAGGGGGCAGGGCACAGATACGCAGTATTTT.

This clone was seen a few times. The rearrangement joins TRBV2 to TRBJ1-2, with unresolved D. The germline V gene encodes CDR1 SNHLY and CDR2 FYNNEI. The CDR3 runs to 15 residues. The ends were cut back, 7 bases at V and 4 bases at J, with 19 bases in the middle. DNA for the CDR3: TGTGCCAGCACGGGATGGAGTCAAGGAGCCTATGGCTACACCTTC. As protein: CASTGWSQGAYGYTF.

This clone was recorded once. The chain employs TRBV5-1 and TRBJ2-6; D might be TRBD1 (5 bases). V was pared by 0 bases and J by 4 bases, with 14 bases between. Germline assignment: CDR1 SGHRS and CDR2 YFSETQ. This CDR3 is 17 amino acids long. CDR3 nucleotide sequence: TGCGCCAGCAGCTTGGAGACAGTTAACAGGGGGGCCAACGTCCTGACTTTC. Its translation is CASSLETVNRGANVLTF. The full variable domain, with the rest looked up from reference TRBV5-1 and TRBJ2-6, is KAGVTQTPRYLIKTRGQQVTLSCSPISGHRSVSWYQQTPGQGLQFLFEYFSETQRNKGNFPGRFSGRQFSNSRSEMNVSTLELGDSALYLCASSLETVNRGANVLTFGAGSRLTVL.

J is TRBJ2-5 and V is TRBV18, with D unresolved. The CDR3 length is 12 residues. Trimming removed 2 bases at V and 5 bases at J, with 6 bases between. CDR1 and CDR2 (germline): KGHSH, LQKENI. CDR3 bases: TGTGCCAGCTCACCAGTGGGGGAGACCCAGTACTTC. This sequence encodes CASSPVGETQYF.

This chain connects TRBV18 to TRBJ2-1, with 8 bases lining up with TRBD1. Germline-derived CDR1 and CDR2 are KGHSH and LQKENI. This CDR3 is built from 19 residues. J gave up 2 bases and V 3 bases, and 15 bases lay outside the gene matches. The CDR3 DNA reads as TGTGCCAGCTCACCCATCCCGGCAGGACAGGACAGGGCCTACAATGAGCAGTTCTTC. This encodes CASSPIPAGQDRAYNEQFF.

J is TRBJ1-1 and V is TRBV7-9; 7 bases map to TRBD1. The V gene's germline CDR1 is SEHNR and CDR2 FQNEAQ (reference sequence). CDR3 size: 15 residues. The junction had 7 bases not matched to a gene; V was cut back by 2 bases and J by 4 bases. CDR3 sequence reads: CASSLRQGHLTEAFF. CDR3 bases: TGTGCCAGCAGCTTACGACAGGGACACCTCACTGAAGCTTTCTTT.

The chain employs TRBV30 and TRBJ2-7; D could derive from TRBD1 or TRBD2 (5 bases each). Germline CDR1 reads GTSNPN; CDR2 reads SVGIG (reference sequence). Deletions cut 7 bases from V and 7 bases from J, with 17 bases between. The CDR3 covers 12 residues. In nucleotides, the CDR3 is TGTGCCTACAGGCGGGCCACCGAGGAGCAGTACTTC. Translated: CAYRRATEEQYF.

In this sample, this clone turned up a few times. V usage is TRBV5-6 and J usage is TRBJ2-5, with D perhaps TRBD1 (6 bases). The V end lost 3 bases, the J end lost 5 bases, and 17 bases lay between the germline ends. CDR1 is SGHDT and CDR2 is YYEEEE in the germline V gene. The CDR3 covers 15 residues. CDR3 in DNA: TGTGCCAGCAGCTCCTTTTGGGGTGGGGGCGAGACCCAGTACTTC. This codes for CASSSFWGGGETQYF.

V gene TRBV6-4 combines with J gene TRBJ2-1; D perhaps matches TRBD2 (7 bases). Trimming pared 6 bases from V and 0 bases from J, leaving 18 bases between. This CDR3 comprises 17 residues. Germline V gene data show CDR1 as MRHNA and CDR2 as SNTAGT. This CDR3 is CASREWGGGSSYNEQFF. The DNA of the CDR3 is TGTGCCAGCAGGGAGTGGGGGGGCGGGAGCTCCTACAATGAGCAGTTCTTC.

The chain carries TRBV5-1 and TRBJ1-3; the D is unclear. There are 15 residues in the CDR3. Germline CDR1 and CDR2: SGHRS and YFSETQ. V lost 0 bases and J 1 base, leaving 8 bases between the germline ends. In DNA, the CDR3 is TGCGCCAGCAGCTTGGATCACGCATCTGGAAACACCATATATTTT. It is translated as CASSLDHASGNTIYF. The full variable domain, completed using reference TRBV5-1 and TRBJ1-3, is KAGVTQTPRYLIKTRGQQVTLSCSPISGHRSVSWYQQTPGQGLQFLFEYFSETQRNKGNFPGRFSGRQFSNSRSEMNVSTLELGDSALYLCASSLDHASGNTIYFGEGSWLTVV.

The J gene is TRBJ2-2, the V gene TRBV18; no definite D call. Germline V gives CDR1 KGHSH, CDR2 LQKENI. This CDR3 is 16 amino acids long. Trimming removed 1 base at V and 1 base at J, with 10 bases between. The CDR3 DNA is TGTGCCAGCTCACCACGAAGGGCCCTGAACACCGGGGAGCTGTTTTTT. Translated: CASSPRRALNTGELFF.